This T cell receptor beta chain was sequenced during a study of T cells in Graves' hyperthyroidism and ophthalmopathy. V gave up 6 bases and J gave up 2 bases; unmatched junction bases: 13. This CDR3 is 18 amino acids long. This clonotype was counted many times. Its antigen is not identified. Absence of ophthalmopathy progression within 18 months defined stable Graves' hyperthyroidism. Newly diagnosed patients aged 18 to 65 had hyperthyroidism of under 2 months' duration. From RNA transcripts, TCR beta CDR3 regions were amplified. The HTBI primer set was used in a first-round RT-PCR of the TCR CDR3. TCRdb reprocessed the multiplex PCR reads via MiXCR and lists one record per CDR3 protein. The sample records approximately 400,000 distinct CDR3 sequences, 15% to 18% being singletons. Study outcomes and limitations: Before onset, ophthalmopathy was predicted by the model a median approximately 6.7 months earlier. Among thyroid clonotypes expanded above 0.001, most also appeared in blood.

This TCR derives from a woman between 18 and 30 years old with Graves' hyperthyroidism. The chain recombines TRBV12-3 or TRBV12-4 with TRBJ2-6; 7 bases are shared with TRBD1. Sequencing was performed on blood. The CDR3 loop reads CASRDTGQTLPGANVLTF. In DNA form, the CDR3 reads TGTGCCAGCAGAGATACGGGACAGACACTCCCTGGGGCCAACGTCCTGACTTTC.